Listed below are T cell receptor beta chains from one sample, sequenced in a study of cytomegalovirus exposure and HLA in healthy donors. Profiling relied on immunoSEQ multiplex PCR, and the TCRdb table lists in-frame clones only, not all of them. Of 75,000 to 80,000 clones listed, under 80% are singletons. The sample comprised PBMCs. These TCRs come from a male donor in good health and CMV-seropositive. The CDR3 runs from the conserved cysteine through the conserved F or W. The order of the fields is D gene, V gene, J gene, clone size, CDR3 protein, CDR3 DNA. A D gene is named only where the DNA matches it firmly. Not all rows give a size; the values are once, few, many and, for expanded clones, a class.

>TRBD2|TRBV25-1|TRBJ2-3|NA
CASSEFGLASTDTQYF
TGTGCCAGCAGTGAATTTGGACTAGCCAGCACAGATACGCAGTATTTT
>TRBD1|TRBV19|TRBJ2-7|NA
CASSIGDRVYEQYF
TGTGCCAGTAGTATAGGGGACAGGGTGTACGAGCAGTACTTC
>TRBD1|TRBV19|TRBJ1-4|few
CASNRGRNEKLFF
TGTGCCAGTAATAGGGGGCGAAATGAAAAACTGTTTTTT
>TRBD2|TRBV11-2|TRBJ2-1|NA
CASSFVFGSGGNEQFF
TGTGCCAGCAGCTTTGTTTTCGGTAGCGGGGGGAATGAGCAGTTCTTC
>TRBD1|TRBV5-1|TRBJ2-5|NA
CASSLAKGAQETQYF
TGCGCTAGCAGCTTAGCGAAGGGGGCTCAAGAGACCCAGTACTTC
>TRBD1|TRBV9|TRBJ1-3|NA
CASAPGQGAGGGNTIYF
TGTGCCAGCGCCCCGGGACAGGGGGCGGGAGGTGGAAACACCATATATTTT
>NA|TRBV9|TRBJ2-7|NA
CASSVAQGVYEQYF
TGTGCCAGCAGCGTAGCACAGGGAGTCTACGAGCAGTACTTC
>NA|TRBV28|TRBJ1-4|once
CASSLRAETNRLFF
TGTGCCAGCAGTTTAAGGGCGGAGACTAATCGACTGTTTTTT
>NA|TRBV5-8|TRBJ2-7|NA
CASSLVNEQYF
TGTGCCAGCAGCTTGGTCAACGAGCAGTACTTC
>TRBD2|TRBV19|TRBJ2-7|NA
CASSIGRGSGIYEQYF
TGTGCCAGTAGTATAGGACGTGGGAGCGGGATCTACGAGCAGTACTTC
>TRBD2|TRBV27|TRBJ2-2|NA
CASSSSGRAWGGELFF
TGTGCCAGCAGTTCTAGCGGGAGGGCCTGGGGCGGGGAGCTGTTTTTT
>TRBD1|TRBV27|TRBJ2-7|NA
CASGDSGNHFGAYEQYF
TGTGCCAGCGGGGACAGTGGCAATCACTTTGGGGCCTACGAGCAGTACTTC
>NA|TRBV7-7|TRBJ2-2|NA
CASSLAGNTGELFF
TGTGCCAGCAGCTTAGCCGGGAACACCGGGGAGCTGTTTTTT
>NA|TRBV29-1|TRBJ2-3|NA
CSVEAQPLAQNTQYF
TGCAGCGTTGAAGCACAACCCCTAGCGCAAAATACGCAGTATTTT
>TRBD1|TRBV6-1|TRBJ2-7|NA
CASIRDRGRREQYF
TGTGCCAGCATCCGGGACAGGGGGCGCCGGGAGCAGTACTTC
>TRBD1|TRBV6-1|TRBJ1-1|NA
CASSERGRGRVTEAFF
TGTGCCAGCAGTGAACGGGGCAGGGGGCGCGTCACTGAAGCTTTCTTT
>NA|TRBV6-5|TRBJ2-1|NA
CASSSPGQTNEQFF
TGTGCCAGCAGTTCCCCCGGACAGACCAATGAGCAGTTCTTC
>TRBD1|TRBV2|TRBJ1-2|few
CASSAPGQGLGYTF
TGTGCCAGCAGCGCCCCGGGACAGGGGCTTGGCTACACCTTC
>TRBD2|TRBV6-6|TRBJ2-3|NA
CASSGTSGNTDTQYF
TGTGCCAGCAGCGGGACTAGCGGAAACACAGATACGCAGTATTTT
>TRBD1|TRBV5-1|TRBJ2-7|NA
CASSLVVGQGSYEQYF
TGCGCCAGCAGCTTGGTGGTGGGACAGGGGTCCTACGAGCAGTACTTC
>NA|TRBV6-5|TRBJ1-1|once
CASSYSQGTEAFF
TGTGCCAGCAGTTACTCGCAGGGGACTGAAGCTTTCTTT
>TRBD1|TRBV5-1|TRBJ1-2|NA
CASSPDQGARGYTF
TGCGCCAGCAGCCCGGATCAGGGGGCACGTGGCTACACCTTC
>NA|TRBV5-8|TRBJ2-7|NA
CASSLLGAYEQYF
TGTGCCAGCAGCTTGCTCGGAGCCTACGAGCAGTACTTC
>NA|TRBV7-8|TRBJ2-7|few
CASSRAIGGYEQYF
TGTGCCAGCAGTCGGGCTATAGGGGGATACGAGCAGTACTTC
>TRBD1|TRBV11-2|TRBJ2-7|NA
CASSTNRQGFPYEQYF
TGTGCCAGCAGCACTAATAGACAGGGGTTCCCCTACGAGCAGTACTTC
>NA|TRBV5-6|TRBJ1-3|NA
CASSLLPYRGVGGNTIYF
TGTGCCAGCAGCCTGTTGCCCTATCGCGGGGTAGGTGGAAACACCATATATTTT
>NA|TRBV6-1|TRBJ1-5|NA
CASSEYGLSNQPQHF
TGTGCCAGCAGTGAATACGGACTTAGCAATCAGCCCCAGCATTTT
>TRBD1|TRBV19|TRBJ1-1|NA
CASTAGDRNTEAFF
TGTGCCAGTACAGCAGGGGACAGGAACACTGAAGCTTTCTTT
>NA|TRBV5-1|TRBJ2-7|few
CASSLDVAYEQYF
TGCGCCAGCAGCTTGGACGTAGCCTACGAGCAGTACTTC
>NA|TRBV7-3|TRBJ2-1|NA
CASSLTLSGDNEQFF
TGTGCCAGCAGCTTAACGTTATCCGGGGACAATGAGCAGTTCTTC
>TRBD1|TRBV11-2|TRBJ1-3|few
CATETGYSGNTIYF
TGTGCCACAGAGACAGGGTATTCTGGAAACACCATATATTTT
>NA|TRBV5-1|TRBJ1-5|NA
CASSLGTAYSNQPQHF
TGCGCCAGCAGCTTGGGGACAGCGTATAGCAATCAGCCCCAGCATTTT
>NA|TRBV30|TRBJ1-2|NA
CAWSVPGYGYTF
TGTGCCTGGAGTGTACCAGGCTATGGCTACACCTTC
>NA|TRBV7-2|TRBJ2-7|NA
CASSTNGGSYEQYF
TGTGCCAGCAGCACCAATGGAGGGTCCTACGAGCAGTACTTC
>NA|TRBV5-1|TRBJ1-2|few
CASSFDIDGYTF
TGCGCCAGCAGCTTCGACATAGATGGCTACACCTTC
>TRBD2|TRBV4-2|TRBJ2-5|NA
CASSQGLAGGEETQYF
TGTGCCAGCAGCCAAGGACTAGCGGGAGGGGAGGAGACCCAGTACTTC
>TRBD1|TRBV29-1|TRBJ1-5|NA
CSVGTGEGQPQHF
TGCAGCGTGGGGACAGGGGAGGGTCAGCCCCAGCATTTT
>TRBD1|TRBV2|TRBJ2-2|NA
CASSDSTGLNTGELFF
TGTGCCAGCAGTGACTCGACAGGGTTGAATACCGGGGAGCTGTTTTTT
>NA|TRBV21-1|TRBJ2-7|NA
CASSKSRLAGYEQYF
TGTGCCAGCAGCAAATCCCGACTAGCGGGTTACGAGCAGTACTTC
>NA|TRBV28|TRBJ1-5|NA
CASSPPSNQPQHF
TGTGCCAGCAGCCCTCCTTCTAATCAGCCCCAGCATTTT